One sample yielded the 8 T cell receptor beta chains listed below, sequenced in a study of blood T cell repertoires in COVID-19. Profiled with immunoSEQ multiplex PCR; TCRdb holds only in-frame clones, not every one. The sample gives roughly 260,000 clones, about 87% of which show up once; about 2.5% is in the top ten. The sequencing input was peripheral blood. These receptors came from a woman between 45 and 60 years old with acute or convalescent COVID-19.

Concerning this clone itself: The same CDR3 also results from other DNA sequences found in this sample. The rearrangement uses TRBV18 and TRBJ1-1; maybe TRBD1 (5 bases). The V end was cut by 4 bases, the J end by 0 bases, with 6 bases between. CDR3 length equals 13 residues. The germline V gene encodes CDR1 KGHSH and CDR2 LQKENI. CDR3 DNA: TGTGCCAGCTCACAGGGGTTGAACACTGAAGCTTTCTTT. It yields the protein CASSQGLNTEAFF. Together with reference TRBV18 and TRBJ1-1, the CDR3 gives the full variable domain: NAGVMQNPRHLVRRRGQEARLRCSPMKGHSHVYWYRQLPEEGLKFMVYLQKENIIDESGMPKERFSAEFPKEGPSILRIQQVVRGDSAAYFCASSQGLNTEAFFGQGTRLTVV.

This clone was found once. The chain couples TRBV2 to TRBJ2-5; 7 bases line up with TRBD1. The germline V gene encodes CDR1 SNHLY and CDR2 FYNNEI. This CDR3 is 13 amino acids long. The J segment lost 1 base and the V segment lost 7 bases, leaving 3 bases of the junction unmatched. CDR3 sequence reads: CASTTGIQETQYF. The CDR3 coding sequence is TGTGCCAGCACGACAGGGATCCAAGAGACCCAGTACTTC.

The V call is TRBV6-5, the J call TRBJ1-5, with D perhaps TRBD1 (5 bases). The CDR3 length is 15 residues. Looked up from germline, CDR1 is MNHEY and CDR2 is SVGAGI. Between the trimmed V and J ends, which lost 7 bases and 1 base, there was a span of 14 bases. This chain's CDR3 is CASTPWGLSNQPQHF. The CDR3 nucleotides are TGTGCCAGCACTCCATGGGGACTCAGCAATCAGCCCCAGCATTTT.

The chain combines TRBV10-3 with TRBJ1-5; no definite D call. This CDR3 is built from 12 residues. CDR1 ENHRY and CDR2 SYGVKD come from the germline V gene. V gave up 11 bases and J gave up 4 bases, with 12 bases separating them. CDR3 sequence: CASSGDNQPQHF. DNA of the CDR3: TGTGCCTCCTCCGGGGATAATCAGCCCCAGCATTTT.

The chain employs TRBV5-1 and TRBJ2-1; TRBD2 might be the D (5 bases). Trimming pared 4 bases from V and 4 bases from J, leaving 15 bases between. The CDR3 runs 15 residues. From germline, CDR1 is SGHRS and CDR2 YFSETQ. The CDR3, as DNA: TGCGCCAGCAGCAACCGAGGGTTTCGGTACAATGAGCAGTTCTTC. Its translation: CASSNRGFRYNEQFF.

The chain employs TRBV7-2 and TRBJ1-2, with 10 bases fitting TRBD1. The CDR3 extends over 15 amino acids. Germline CDR1 reads SGHTA; CDR2 reads FQGNSA. Germline trimming cut 5 bases from V and 9 bases from J; bases unmatched to any gene: 12. CDR3 region: CASSTRSGTGDSYTF. DNA for the CDR3: TGTGCCAGCAGCACGCGCTCCGGGACAGGGGACAGCTACACCTTC.

This chain links TRBV28 with TRBJ1-2; maybe TRBD1 (5 bases). The germline V and J ends were trimmed by 2 bases and 3 bases, with 19 bases remaining between them. CDR3 length: 17 residues. Germline V gene data show CDR1 as MDHEN and CDR2 as SYDVKM. The DNA of the CDR3 is TGTGCCAGCAGTTTAGGGGCATCAGGCCCCTTTGACTATGGCTACACCTTC. It codes for CASSLGASGPFDYGYTF.

The chain uses TRBV18 and TRBJ2-1; 7 bases map to TRBD2. Germline CDR1 is KGHSH and CDR2 is LQKENI. V trimming: 0 bases; J trimming: 9 bases; junction bases outside the gene matches: 17. There are 18 residues in the CDR3. As DNA, the CDR3 is TGTGCCAGCTCACCACCGCTTAACTTAGGACTAGTCGGGGGTGAGCAGTTCTTC. It codes for CASSPPLNLGLVGGEQFF.